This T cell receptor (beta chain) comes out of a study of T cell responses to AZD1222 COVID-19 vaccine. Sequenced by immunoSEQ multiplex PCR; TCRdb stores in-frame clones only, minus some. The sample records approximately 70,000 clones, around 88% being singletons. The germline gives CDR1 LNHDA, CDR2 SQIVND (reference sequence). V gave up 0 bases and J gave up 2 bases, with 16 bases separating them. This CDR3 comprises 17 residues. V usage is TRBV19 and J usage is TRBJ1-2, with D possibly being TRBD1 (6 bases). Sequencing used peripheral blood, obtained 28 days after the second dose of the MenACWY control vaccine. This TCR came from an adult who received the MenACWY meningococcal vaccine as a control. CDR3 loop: CASSIDYQTGKNYGYTF. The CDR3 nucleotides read TGTGCCAGTAGTATAGATTATCAGACAGGAAAGAACTATGGCTACACCTTC.